This T cell receptor (beta chain) came from a study of molecular identifiers for immune sequencing clone quantification. Across the whole study: Naive CD8 RNA (20,000 or 100,000 cells) was divided into five aliquots, with four sequenced.

Previously described methods and listed TCR primers were used for bulk TCR libraries. TCRdb re-derived calls from the PCR reads in MiXCR, one entry per CDR3 protein. The sample records around 470,000 distinct CDR3 sequences, about 20% being singletons. Trimming stripped 4 bases from V and 6 bases from J, with 18 bases between. The CDR3 is 14 residues long. Germline values: CDR1 DFQATT, CDR2 SNEGSKA (reference sequence). The chain has TRBV20-1 and TRBJ1-1, with D unclear. The clonotype was recovered from a human donor in good health. Some libraries in this study had Jurkat cell RNA spiked in. Source material: naive CD8+ T cells from blood, with Jurkat cell RNA spiked in. Subset reported: FACS-sorted CD8+CD4-CCR7+CD45RA+ naive T cells. This chain's CDR3 is CSAKTLAGFAEAFF. CDR3 DNA: TGCAGTGCTAAAACGCTTGCGGGTTTCGCTGAAGCTTTCTTT.